What follows is one T cell receptor beta chain and its context. The germline V gene has CDR1 LGHNA and CDR2 YNFKEQ. With 0 bases clipped from V and 6 bases from J, the junction kept 6 bases outside the gene matches. The CDR3 length is 17 residues. This sample stems from a study of PD-1 and CTLA-4 blockade in melanoma. Clones were sequenced by immunoSEQ multiplex PCR, and TCRdb holds only the in-frame ones, with some missing. This sample has tens of thousands of clones; around 88% occur once, and the top ten carry less than 9%. The sample in question was CD8+ T cells from peripheral blood, obtained before anti-PD-1 treatment. The chain links TRBV4-2 to TRBJ2-1; 12 positions agree with TRBD2. The TCR comes from a human donor with melanoma. The CDR3 nucleotides are TGTGCCAGCAGCCAAGAGGCTAGCGGGGGGGCGCTCAATGAGCAGTTCTTC. It specifies CASSQEASGGALNEQFF.